The subject of this entry is one T cell receptor beta chain. The target antigen is unknown. Cells sorted by CD45RO/CCR7/CD25/CD127/CD95/CD27 comprised CD4+ naive, central memory, regulatory and stem cell-like memory cells. What was sequenced were expressed TCRB transcripts, since all of the isolated RNA had been reverse transcribed. TCRdb's table, derived via immunoSEQ multiplex PCR, lists solely in-frame clones and lacks some. The table lists around 340,000 clones, approximately 8% of them singletons. This CDR3 has 15 residues. The V and J ends lost 3 bases and 2 bases respectively, with 13 bases between them. The germline CDR1 and CDR2 sequences are MDHEN and SYDVKM. The data were taken from a study of beta chain features in type 1 diabetes. The overall study: There were 107,917,701 sorted cells examined across all samples.

The study, taken as a whole, reports: Patients' naive, central memory and Treg TCRB repertoires seemed closer to one another than those of healthy donors. Cells carrying high TCR expression could end up over-represented when cDNA is sequenced.

The chain links TRBV28 to TRBJ1-2; D uncertain. The clonotype originates from a woman between 18 and 29 years old in good health. The sequencing input was central memory CD4+ T cells from blood. The CDR3 DNA sequence: TGTGCCAGCAGTTTTGGTCTCGGCAGGAACTATGGCTACACCTTC. It codes for CASSFGLGRNYGYTF.